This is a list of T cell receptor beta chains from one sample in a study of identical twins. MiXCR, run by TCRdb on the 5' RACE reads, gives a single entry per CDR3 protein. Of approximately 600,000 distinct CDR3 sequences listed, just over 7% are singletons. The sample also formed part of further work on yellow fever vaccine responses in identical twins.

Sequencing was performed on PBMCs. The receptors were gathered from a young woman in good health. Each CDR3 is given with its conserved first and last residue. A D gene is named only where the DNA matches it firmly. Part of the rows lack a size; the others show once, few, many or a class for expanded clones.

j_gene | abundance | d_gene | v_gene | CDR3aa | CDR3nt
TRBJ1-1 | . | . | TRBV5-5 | CASSSSAGVRNTEAFF | TGTGCCAGCAGCTCATCAGCAGGGGTAAGGAACACTGAAGCTTTCTTT
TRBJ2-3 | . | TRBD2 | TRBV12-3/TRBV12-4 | CASHYGGGAGTQYF | TGTGCCAGCCACTATGGCGGGGGGGCCGGTACGCAGTATTTT
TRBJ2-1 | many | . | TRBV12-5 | CASGPKQDTDNEQFF | TGTGCTAGTGGTCCAAAACAGGACACCGACAATGAGCAGTTCTTC
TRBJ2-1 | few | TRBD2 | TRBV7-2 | CASRPGLAGIYNEQFF | TGTGCCAGCAGACCAGGACTAGCGGGGATATACAATGAGCAGTTCTTC
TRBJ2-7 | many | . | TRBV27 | CASSPNNNFLSYEQYF | TGTGCCAGCAGTCCGAATAATAACTTTCTCTCCTACGAGCAGTACTTC
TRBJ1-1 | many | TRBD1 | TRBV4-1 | CASSRLGQGAAEAFF | TGCGCCAGCAGCCGACTCGGACAGGGGGCCGCTGAAGCTTTCTTT
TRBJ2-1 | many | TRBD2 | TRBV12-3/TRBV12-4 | CASSASGGSYNEQFF | TGCGCCAGCAGCGCTAGCGGAGGCTCCTACAATGAGCAGTTCTTC
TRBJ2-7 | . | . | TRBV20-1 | CSARDLGAGDYEQYF | TGCAGTGCTAGAGATCTAGGTGCAGGGGACTACGAGCAGTACTTC
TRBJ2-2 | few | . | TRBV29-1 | CSALAMNTGELFF | TGCAGCGCCCTAGCGATGAACACCGGGGAGCTGTTTTTT
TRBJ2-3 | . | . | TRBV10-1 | CASSPGSAGTDTQYF | TGCGCCAGCAGTCCAGGGTCGGCCGGGACAGATACGCAGTATTTT
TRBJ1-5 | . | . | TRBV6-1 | CASAGGADQPQHF | TGTGCCAGCGCCGGGGGGGCGGATCAGCCCCAGCATTTT
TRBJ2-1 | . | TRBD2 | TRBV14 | CASSHPGLAGGFWNEQFF | TGTGCCAGCAGCCACCCGGGACTAGCGGGAGGATTTTGGAATGAGCAGTTCTTC
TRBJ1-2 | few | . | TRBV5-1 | CASSYGRAYGYTF | TGCGCCAGCAGCTATGGACGGGCATATGGCTACACCTTC
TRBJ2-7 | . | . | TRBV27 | CASRRGTGLEYEQYF | TGTGCCAGCAGAAGGGGGACGGGTCTAGAATACGAGCAGTACTTC
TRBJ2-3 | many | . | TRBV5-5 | CASSLVGSFTDTQYF | TGTGCCAGCAGCTTGGTGGGGTCTTTCACAGATACGCAGTATTTT
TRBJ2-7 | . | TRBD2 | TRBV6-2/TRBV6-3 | CASSTGTRGKYEQYF | TGTGCCAGCAGTACCGGGACTAGGGGAAAATACGAGCAGTACTTC
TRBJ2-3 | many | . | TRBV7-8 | CASSFIGDTQYF | TGTGCCAGCAGCTTCATAGGAGATACGCAGTATTTT
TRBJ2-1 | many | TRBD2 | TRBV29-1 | CSARTSGSYEQFF | TGCAGCGCTAGGACTAGCGGGAGTTATGAGCAGTTCTTC
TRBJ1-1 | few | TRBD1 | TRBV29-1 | CSVEPAGTENTEAFF | TGCAGCGTCGAACCGGCGGGGACAGAGAACACTGAAGCTTTCTTT
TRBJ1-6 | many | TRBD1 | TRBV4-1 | CASSQLDRDASPLHF | TGCGCCAGCAGCCAACTAGACAGGGACGCTTCACCCCTCCACTTT
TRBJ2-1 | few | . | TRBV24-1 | CATSAGSAAYNEQFF | TGTGCCACCAGTGCCGGGAGCGCGGCCTACAATGAGCAGTTCTTC
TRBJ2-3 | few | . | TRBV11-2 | CASSNWQVASTDTQYF | TGTGCCAGCAGCAATTGGCAGGTCGCTAGCACAGATACGCAGTATTTT
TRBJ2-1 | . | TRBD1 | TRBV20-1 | CSATRTGGSARWYNEQFF | TGCAGTGCCACCCGGACAGGGGGTTCGGCTAGATGGTACAATGAGCAGTTCTTC
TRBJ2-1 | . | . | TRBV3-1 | CATSQGSGSYNEQFF | TGTGCCACCAGCCAAGGTAGTGGATCCTACAATGAGCAGTTCTTC
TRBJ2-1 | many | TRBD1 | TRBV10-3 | CAIRGDRGGDEQFF | TGTGCCATCAGGGGGGACAGGGGAGGCGATGAGCAGTTCTTC
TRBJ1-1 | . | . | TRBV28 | CASSLLQTMNTEAFF | TGTGCCAGCAGTTTATTACAGACCATGAACACTGAAGCTTTCTTT